The 28 T cell receptor beta chains presented below share a single source sample, sequenced in a study of blood T cells in healthy people across ages. PCR was performed a second time for about 7 to 12 cycles using a sample-barcoded 5' primer and a J-beta primer mix. TCRdb redid the calling of the 5' RACE reads with MiXCR, one entry per CDR3 protein. Counted here are around 1,500,000 distinct CDR3 sequences, roughly 45% occurring once; the ten biggest clones make up 7.9%. The sample taken for sequencing was blood. Receptors were obtained from a young woman in good health.

The rearrangement uses TRBV27 and TRBJ1-5, with no clear D. CDR3 size: 12 residues. The germline CDR1 and CDR2 sequences are MNHEY and SMNVEV (reference sequence). The V gene lost 9 bases and the J gene lost 6 bases, with 12 bases spanning the gap. The CDR3 loop reads CARSFPAQPQHF. CDR3 sequence (DNA): TGTGCCAGAAGCTTCCCGGCTCAGCCCCAGCATTTT.

This clonotype has more than one count but fewer than ten. The chain combines TRBV29-1 with TRBJ2-1; a possible D gene is TRBD2 (5 bases). The length of the CDR3 is 13 residues. V was trimmed by 7 bases and J by 12 bases, leaving 22 bases between them. Germline CDR1 is SQVTM and CDR2 is ANQGSEA. CDR3 nucleotide sequence: TGCAGCGGATACGCCGCGGGCTCCCAGCGGCAGTTCTTC. This codes for CSGYAAGSQRQFF.

The chain joins TRBV27 to TRBJ1-6; perhaps TRBD1 as D (5 bases). With 6 bases removed from V and 0 bases from J, the gap between germline ends came to 18 bases. CDR3 length: 18 residues. Germline CDR1 is MNHEY and CDR2 is SMNVEV (reference sequence). For the CDR3, the DNA is TGTGCCAGCAGCTTTCAGGGTTTCAAGAGCTCCTATAATTCACCCCTCCACTTT. It encodes CASSFQGFKSSYNSPLHF.

The chain carries TRBV27 and TRBJ2-7, with 9 bases that match TRBD1. V shed 6 bases, J shed 4 bases, and the junction held 10 bases outside the gene matches. CDR1 is MNHEY and CDR2 is SMNVEV in the germline V gene (reference sequence). CDR3 length: 15 amino acids. CDR3 region: CASSPKTGGIYEQYF. CDR3 DNA sequence: TGTGCCAGCAGCCCGAAGACAGGGGGGATATACGAGCAGTACTTC.

This chain joins TRBV5-1 and TRBJ2-4, with D maybe TRBD2 (6 bases). V lost 3 bases and J 1 base, leaving 29 bases between the germline ends. This CDR3 has 21 amino acids. CDR1 and CDR2 (germline): SGHRS, YFSETQ. The CDR3 nucleotides are TGCGCCAGCAGCTCGCTGGTTCAGGACACGGACTATCTAGCGGCCAAAAACATTCAGTACTTC. Its protein is CASSSLVQDTDYLAAKNIQYF. The full variable domain, rest sourced from reference TRBV5-1 and TRBJ2-4, is KAGVTQTPRYLIKTRGQQVTLSCSPISGHRSVSWYQQTPGQGLQFLFEYFSETQRNKGNFPGRFSGRQFSNSRSEMNVSTLELGDSALYLCASSSLVQDTDYLAAKNIQYFGAGTRLSVL.

The genes are TRBV30 and TRBJ2-1; 9 bases fit TRBD1. The V segment lost 2 bases and the J segment 5 bases; nucleotides outside the gene matches: 10. CDR3 length equals 16 residues. The germline CDR1 and CDR2 sequences are GTSNPN and SVGIG (reference sequence). The CDR3 is CAWSPIRQGGNNEQFF. The CDR3 bases are TGTGCCTGGAGTCCGATAAGACAGGGGGGCAACAATGAGCAGTTCTTC.

The genes are TRBV2 and TRBJ2-7, with a possible D match to TRBD1 (6 bases). V lost 5 bases and J lost 2, with 16 bases in between. This CDR3 spans 15 amino acids. Looked up from germline, CDR1 is SNHLY and CDR2 is FYNNEI. The CDR3 spells CASSQSTGIPYEQYF. CDR3 DNA sequence: TGTGCCAGCAGTCAATCTACAGGGATACCCTACGAGCAGTACTTC.

This clonotype appeared a few times. The genes are TRBV11-2 and TRBJ1-2; 7 bases line up with TRBD1. Germline V gene lookup returns CDR1 SGHAT and CDR2 FQNNGV. V lost 1 base to trimming and J lost 0 bases; unmatched junction nucleotides: 5. The CDR3 extends over 16 amino acids. The CDR3 reads CASSLAGTEANYGYTF. For the CDR3, the DNA is TGTGCCAGCAGCTTAGCCGGGACAGAAGCTAACTATGGCTACACCTTC.

This clonotype has a handful of counts. This chain links TRBV20-1 with TRBJ2-3, with a weak D call TRBD2 (5 bases). The CDR3 loop spans 14 amino acids. Germline CDR1 is DFQATT and CDR2 is SNEGSKA (reference sequence). Deletions cut 0 bases from V and 4 bases from J, with 11 bases between. The CDR3 DNA reads as TGCAGTGCTAGAGATCGGAGGCGGGCAGATACGCAGTATTTT. Its translation is CSARDRRRADTQYF.

This clonotype was detected only a few times. The V and J genes are TRBV5-1 and TRBJ1-2; 11 bases are a match to TRBD1. Trimming took 4 bases from V and 4 from J; bases not matched to a gene: 6. Germline loops: CDR1 SGHRS, CDR2 YFSETQ. This CDR3 comprises 15 residues. In nucleotides, the CDR3 is TGCGCCAGCAGCCCCGGACAGGGGGCTGGCTATGGCTACACCTTC. This codes for CASSPGQGAGYGYTF.

This clonotype showed up many times. V usage is TRBV20-1 and J usage is TRBJ2-4; a possible D gene is TRBD1 (7 bases). V was pared by 3 bases and J by 0 bases, with 15 bases between. Germline CDR1 reads DFQATT; CDR2 reads SNEGSKA (reference sequence). This CDR3 spans 16 amino acids. CDR3 nucleotide sequence: TGCAGTGCTAGTATGACTAGGGGGCTAGCCAAAAACATTCAGTACTTC. It specifies CSASMTRGLAKNIQYF.

This clonotype was found a few times. The CDR3 sequence is CASGLVVYEQYF. CDR3 bases: TGTGCTAGTGGTTTGGTAGTGTACGAGCAGTACTTC. V usage is TRBV12-5 and J usage is TRBJ2-7; D remains unclear. Germline CDR1 reads LGHNT; CDR2 reads FRNRAP. The length of the CDR3 is 12 residues. Trimming left V 0 bases short and J 4 bases short, with 4 bases between. The full variable domain, rest sourced from reference TRBV12-5 and TRBJ2-7, is DARVTQTPRHKVTEMGQEVTMRCQPILGHNTVFWYRQTMMQGLELLAYFRNRAPLDDSGMPKDRFSAEMPDATLATLKIQPSEPRDSAVYFCASGLVVYEQYFGPGTRLTVT.

The gene calls are TRBV2 and TRBJ2-3, with unresolved D. The V end lost 6 bases, the J end lost 0 bases, and 10 bases lay between the germline ends. The germline CDR1 and CDR2 sequences are SNHLY and FYNNEI. The CDR3 is 14 amino acids. The CDR3 loop reads CASRTLESTDTQYF. The CDR3 DNA sequence: TGTGCCAGCAGAACGTTGGAGAGCACAGATACGCAGTATTTT.

The CDR3 DNA is TGCAGCGTTAGTGACAGCTCTGGGGCCAACGTCCTGACTTTC. Translating gives CSVSDSSGANVLTF. The V gene is TRBV29-1, the J gene TRBJ2-6; D is perhaps TRBD1 (5 bases). Trimming cost V 5 bases and J 0 bases, with 8 bases left between them. Germline V gene sequence: CDR1 SQVTM, CDR2 ANQGSEA. CDR3 length equals 14 residues. The full variable domain, in which reference TRBV29-1 and TRBJ2-6 provide the parts outside the CDR3, is SAVISQKPSRDICQRGTSLTIQCQVDSQVTMMFWYRQQPGQSLTLIATANQGSEATYESGFVIDKFPISRPNLTFSTLTVSNMSPEDSSIYLCSVSDSSGANVLTFGAGSRLTVL.

This sequence joins TRBV10-3 and TRBJ1-2; D unresolved. The CDR3 covers 14 residues. Trimming left V 3 bases short and J 2 bases short, with 10 bases between. Germline values: CDR1 ENHRY, CDR2 SYGVKD. The CDR3 nucleotides are TGTGCCATCAGTGAAGGAGGGTCAAACTATGGCTACACCTTC. Translated, it gives CAISEGGSNYGYTF.

The chain combines TRBV11-2 with TRBJ2-1; 12 bases are a match to TRBD2. Germline assignment: CDR1 SGHAT and CDR2 FQNNGV. Trimming at V came to 0 bases and at J to 7 bases, leaving 10 bases not matched to a gene. The CDR3 is 18 amino acids. CDR3 DNA sequence: TGTGCCAGCAGCTTAGATCAAGGGGTGACTAGCGGGGGAAATGAGCAGTTCTTC. It encodes CASSLDQGVTSGGNEQFF.

This clonotype was counted many times. This chain joins TRBV20-1 and TRBJ2-7, with D tentatively TRBD1 (5 bases). Germline CDR1 and CDR2: DFQATT and SNEGSKA (reference sequence). CDR3 length: 14 residues. Trimming removed 0 bases at V and 5 bases at J, with 14 bases between. CDR3 nucleotide sequence: TGCAGTGCTAGAGATCAGGGCAGTACGGACGAGCAGTACTTC. It specifies CSARDQGSTDEQYF.

The table lists this clonotype with a count of one. J is TRBJ2-3 and V is TRBV3-1, with D possibly TRBD2 on 5 matching bases. V lost 1 base, J lost 4 bases, and 12 bases lay in between. This CDR3 region has 15 residues. Germline loops: CDR1 LGHDT, CDR2 YNNKEL (reference sequence). CDR3 residues: CASSQALAGADTQYF. CDR3 DNA sequence: TGTGCCAGCAGCCAAGCTCTAGCTGGGGCAGATACGCAGTATTTT.

As to this clonotype: It may be a read error: a sequence one base away is much more abundant. The chain employs TRBV20-1 and TRBJ1-1, with D possibly TRBD1 on 6 matching bases. Germline V gene data show CDR1 as DFQATT and CDR2 as SNEGSKA (reference sequence). Deletions cut 1 base from V and 3 bases from J, with 12 bases between. The CDR3 runs to 14 residues. The DNA of the CDR3 is TGCAGTGCTAGAGCAAGGGGGTATCACACTGAAGCTTTCTTT. Its translation is CSARARGYHTEAFF.

In this sample, this clonotype turned up many times. This chain connects TRBV20-1 to TRBJ2-3, with D possibly matching TRBD2 (6 bases). V was clipped by 5 bases and J by 0 bases, with 9 bases between them. Per germline, CDR1 DFQATT and CDR2 SNEGSKA (reference sequence). This CDR3 contains 13 residues. The CDR3 nucleotides are TGCAGTGCTGGCCGGGAGAGCACAGATACGCAGTATTTT. Protein sequence: CSAGRESTDTQYF.

This chain uses TRBV27 with TRBJ1-1; D is undetermined. Germline assignment: CDR1 MNHEY and CDR2 SMNVEV (reference sequence). Trimming left V 2 bases short and J 8 bases short, with 9 bases between. The CDR3 is 12 residues long. The CDR3 here is CASSLTFGEAFF. The CDR3 coding sequence is TGTGCCAGCAGTTTAACTTTTGGCGAAGCTTTCTTT.

The chain couples TRBV18 to TRBJ1-5, with D perhaps TRBD1 (6 bases). V was pared by 2 bases and J by 0 bases, with 11 bases between. Germline lookup yields CDR1 KGHSH and CDR2 LQKENI. CDR3 size: 16 residues. The CDR3 DNA sequence: TGTGCCAGCTCACCAGAAAGGACAGTTAGCAATCAGCCCCAGCATTTT. The encoded protein is CASSPERTVSNQPQHF. Based on the CDR3 plus reference TRBV18 and TRBJ1-5, the full variable domain is NAGVMQNPRHLVRRRGQEARLRCSPMKGHSHVYWYRQLPEEGLKFMVYLQKENIIDESGMPKERFSAEFPKEGPSILRIQQVVRGDSAAYFCASSPERTVSNQPQHFGDGTRLSIL.

This clonotype was seen a few times. This sequence joins TRBV4-1 and TRBJ2-1, with D hard to call. Between the trimmed V and J ends, which lost 1 base and 4 bases, there was a span of 11 bases. Germline CDR1 and CDR2: MGHRA and YSYEKL. There are 15 residues in the CDR3. This chain's CDR3 is CASSQGATHYNEQFF. CDR3 coding DNA: TGCGCCAGCAGCCAAGGTGCCACCCATTACAATGAGCAGTTCTTC.

Only a few counts were recorded for this clonotype. The chain is built from TRBV5-1 and TRBJ2-1; weak D call: TRBD2 (5 bases). Germline loops: CDR1 SGHRS, CDR2 YFSETQ. The CDR3 is made up of 14 amino acids. V was clipped by 4 bases and J by 6 bases, with 14 bases between them. CDR3: CASSHTRFPNEQFF. CDR3 coding DNA: TGCGCCAGCAGCCATACTAGATTCCCCAATGAGCAGTTCTTC.

This chain uses TRBV7-9 with TRBJ1-1, with D unresolved. The CDR3 consists of 13 residues. Germline V CDR1 and CDR2: SEHNR, FQNEAQ (reference sequence). The V end was cut by 6 bases, the J end by 7 bases, with 15 bases between. CDR3 residues: CASSGMGINEAFF. The CDR3 nucleotides are TGTGCCAGCAGTGGTATGGGGATTAATGAAGCTTTCTTT.

The genes are TRBV28 and TRBJ2-3, with 8 bases matching TRBD1. There are 14 residues in the CDR3. V shed 5 bases and J 1 base; nucleotides not matched to a gene: 2. Germline V gene sequence: CDR1 MDHEN, CDR2 SYDVKM. The CDR3 DNA sequence: TGTGCCAGCAGTAAGACAGGGGGCACAGATACGCAGTATTTT. Translation: CASSKTGGTDTQYF.

The rearrangement uses TRBV7-2 and TRBJ2-1; possibly TRBD1 or TRBD2 for D (6 bases each). The CDR3 sequence is 14 residues long. The V gene's germline CDR1 is SGHTA and CDR2 FQGNSA. Trimming shortened V by 5 bases and J by 4 bases, and 12 bases separated the two germline ends. The CDR3 DNA reads TGTGCCAGCAGCCCGGGGGCTGAATACAATGAGCAGTTCTTC. Its translation: CASSPGAEYNEQFF.

The V gene is TRBV6-5, the J gene TRBJ1-2; no firm D call. CDR1 MNHEY and CDR2 SVGAGI come from the germline V gene. The V end was cut by 5 bases, the J end by 4 bases, with 11 bases between. The CDR3 runs 13 residues. The CDR3 here is CASSPSSFYGYTF. In DNA form, the CDR3 reads TGTGCCAGCAGTCCGAGCTCCTTCTATGGCTACACCTTC.